Sequencing of this T cell receptor beta chain was carried out in a study of OX40 agonist ivuxolimab in advanced cancers. Study-level background: The patients got ivuxolimab, which is an agonistic anti-OX40 (CD134) antibody. A mean age of about 59 years, range roughly 23 to 85, was recorded, and under 85% were male.

Here immunoSEQ multiplex PCR was the method, and the copy in TCRdb shows in-frame clones only, minus some. This table has 52,000 or so clones, 90% to 95% appearing once. Deletions cut 7 bases from V and 2 bases from J, with 14 bases between. This CDR3 spans 14 amino acids. Looked up from germline, CDR1 is SEHNR and CDR2 is FQNEAQ (reference sequence). The chain recombines TRBV7-9 with TRBJ2-5; perhaps D is TRBD1 or TRBD2 (5 bases each). This TCR came from an adult with an advanced solid tumor such as melanoma, head and neck, liver or kidney cancer. The specimen comprised CD4+ or CD8+ T cells sorted from blood, sampled in a trial of the OX40 agonist ivuxolimab. CDR3 nucleotide sequence: TGTGCCAGCACCCCGGGGCAGCTACAAGAGACCCAGTACTTC. Translating gives CASTPGQLQETQYF.